The 29 T cell receptor beta chains below come from one sample, sequenced in a study of siplizumab effects on memory and regulatory T cells. Produced via immunoSEQ multiplex PCR; TCRdb's table is partial and in-frame only. The data show 85,000 to 130,000 clones, 90% to 95% seen once. The sequencing input was Tregs sorted from blood. The receptor source for this set is a human donor in good health.

The chain is built from TRBV10-3 and TRBJ1-2; the D is unclear. The germline CDR1 and CDR2 sequences are ENHRY and SYGVKD. The CDR3 covers 14 residues. The germline V and J ends were trimmed by 6 bases and 2 bases, with 13 bases remaining between them. CDR3 sequence (DNA): TGTGCCATCAGCCCAGGCCAGGAGAACTATGGCTACACCTTC. Its protein is CAISPGQENYGYTF.

As regards this clone: At one end, the junction sequence differs from germline, possibly due to a read error. Other DNA sequences from this sample encode an identical CDR3 as well. The chain uses TRBV7-3 and TRBJ1-2; D unclear. This CDR3 has 13 residues. Per germline, CDR1 SGHTA and CDR2 FQGTGA. CDR3 DNA sequence: TGTGCCAGCAGCTTAAGGCCAGCCTACGAGATTACGTTC. This encodes CASSLRPAYEITF.

The V and J genes are TRBV10-3 and TRBJ2-7; 12 nucleotides align to TRBD2. CDR3 length: 16 residues. Germline V lookup: CDR1 ENHRY, CDR2 SYGVKD. With V trimmed by 3 bases and J by 6 bases, 9 bases remained unmatched. The CDR3 is CAISDPRLAGVVEQYF. CDR3 DNA sequence: TGTGCCATCAGTGATCCCCGACTAGCGGGAGTGGTCGAGCAGTACTTC.

CDR3 amino acids: CASSPVLTSDTQYF. The CDR3 DNA follows: TGCGCCAGCAGCCCCGTTCTGACTTCTGATACGCAGTATTTT. The chain carries TRBV4-1 and TRBJ2-3; D gene uncertain. The CDR3 covers 14 residues. Trimming shortened V by 4 bases and J by 6 bases, and 14 bases separated the two germline ends. Germline V gene sequence: CDR1 MGHRA, CDR2 YSYEKL.

This chain uses TRBV28 with TRBJ2-7; D uncertain. The germline CDR1 and CDR2 sequences are MDHEN and SYDVKM. This CDR3 spans 11 amino acids. Trimming removed 2 bases from V and 3 bases from J, with 2 bases in between. Here the CDR3 DNA reads TGTGCCAGCAGTTTACTCTACGAGCAGTACTTC. It encodes CASSLLYEQYF. Combining the CDR3 with reference TRBV28 and TRBJ2-7 gives the whole variable domain DVKVTQSSRYLVKRTGEKVFLECVQDMDHENMFWYRQDPGLGLRLIYFSYDVKMKEKGDIPEGYSVSREKKERFSLILESASTNQTSMYLCASSLLYEQYFGPGTRLTVT.

V gene TRBV27 combines with J gene TRBJ2-6; 8 nucleotides match TRBD2. CDR1 is MNHEY, CDR2 SMNVEV, per germline (reference sequence). The CDR3 runs 18 residues. V dropped 5 bases and J dropped 1; count of bases not matched to a gene: 10. The CDR3 loop reads CASSARRGGASGANVLTF. The CDR3 DNA is TGTGCCAGCAGTGCTCGTCGGGGGGGCGCTTCTGGGGCCAACGTCCTGACTTTC.

The chain joins TRBV6-1 to TRBJ2-7; D is ambiguous. Trimming shortened V by 1 base and J by 0 bases, and 13 bases separated the two germline ends. Germline CDR1 is MNHNS and CDR2 is SASEGT. This CDR3 contains 16 residues. In DNA, the CDR3 is TGTGCCAGCAGTGAAGTACGTGACGGAAGCTCCTACGAGCAGTACTTC. Protein sequence: CASSEVRDGSSYEQYF.

The chain is built from TRBV10-2 and TRBJ2-1; D is possibly TRBD2 (5 bases). The CDR3 extends over 13 amino acids. Germline CDR1 WSHSY, CDR2 SAAADI. Trimming cost V 8 bases and J 4 bases, with 12 bases left between them. CDR3 sequence (DNA): TGCGCCAGCGGGTGGGAGTCGTACAATGAGCAGTTCTTC. Its protein is CASGWESYNEQFF.

The rearrangement joins TRBV7-2 to TRBJ2-2, with TRBD2 as a possible D gene (6 bases). There are 16 residues in the CDR3. The ends were cut back, 5 bases at V and 1 base at J, with 14 bases in the middle. CDR1 is SGHTA, CDR2 FQGNSA, per germline. The CDR3 reads CASSELTSRNTGELFF. The DNA of the CDR3 is TGTGCCAGCAGCGAACTCACTAGCAGGAACACCGGGGAGCTGTTTTTT.

The chain employs TRBV5-1 and TRBJ2-1; TRBD2 agrees at 8 bases. The J segment lost 0 bases and the V segment lost 5 bases, leaving 7 bases of the junction unmatched. The CDR3 consists of 16 residues. From germline, CDR1 is SGHRS and CDR2 YFSETQ. CDR3: CASRSPGGSSYNEQFF. CDR3 nucleotides: TGCGCCAGCAGATCCCCGGGAGGGAGCTCCTACAATGAGCAGTTCTTC.

The V gene is TRBV28, the J gene TRBJ1-2, with unresolved D. V dropped 8 bases and J dropped 5 bases, with 12 bases sitting between them. Germline CDR1 MDHEN, CDR2 SYDVKM. This CDR3 region has 12 residues. The CDR3 loop is CASGQVLYGYTF. In DNA, the CDR3 is TGTGCCAGCGGGCAGGTATTGTATGGCTACACCTTC.

This sequence joins TRBV10-1 and TRBJ2-3; 12 nucleotides line up with TRBD2. There are 16 residues in the CDR3. Germline CDR1 and CDR2: WNHNN and SYGVQD (reference sequence). The V segment lost 2 bases and the J segment 6 bases; nucleotides outside the gene matches: 6. The CDR3 DNA is TGCGCCAGCAGTGAGGCCCGGACTAGCGGGACCGATACGCAGTATTTT. Protein product: CASSEARTSGTDTQYF.

J is TRBJ2-1 and V is TRBV28, with D perhaps TRBD1 or TRBD2 (5 bases each). The CDR3 sequence is 15 residues long. The V gene lost 6 bases and the J gene lost 5 bases, with 17 bases spanning the gap. CDR1 and CDR2 (germline): MDHEN, SYDVKM. The CDR3 sequence: CASRQRWGSDNEQFF. For the CDR3, the DNA is TGTGCCAGCAGGCAACGCTGGGGGTCGGACAATGAGCAGTTCTTC.

The gene calls are TRBV5-6 and TRBJ2-2, with unresolved D. The CDR3 extends over 14 amino acids. V was cut by 4 bases and J by 5 bases, with 12 bases left in between. CDR1 and CDR2 (germline): SGHDT, YYEEEE. The CDR3, as DNA: TGTGCCAGCAGCCCAACGAATCCGACCGGGGAGCTGTTTTTT. It encodes CASSPTNPTGELFF.

The chain uses TRBV5-1 and TRBJ1-4; D not certain. V dropped 3 bases and J dropped 5 bases, with 8 bases sitting between them. CDR1 SGHRS and CDR2 YFSETQ come from the germline V gene. The length of the CDR3 is 13 residues. The CDR3 loop reads CASSSLENEKLFF. CDR3 bases: TGCGCCAGCAGCTCCCTCGAGAATGAAAAACTGTTTTTT.

The chain combines TRBV9 with TRBJ2-2; D possibly matches TRBD1 or TRBD2 (6 bases each). Germline loops: CDR1 SGDLS, CDR2 YYNGEE. CDR3 length: 15 amino acids. Trimming cost V 1 base and J 6 bases, with 13 bases left between them. Here the CDR3 reads CASSVRAGQAGELFF. The DNA for the CDR3 is TGTGCCAGCAGCGTAAGGGCGGGACAAGCCGGGGAGCTGTTTTTT.

This sequence joins TRBV30 and TRBJ2-3; 9 bases line up with TRBD1. CDR1 is GTSNPN and CDR2 is SVGIG in the germline V gene (reference sequence). The trim removed 2 bases at V and 3 bases at J, leaving 3 bases unmatched. The CDR3 is made up of 14 amino acids. The CDR3 DNA reads as TGTGCCTGGAGTCGGGACAGGGCTACAGATACGCAGTATTTT. Translating it yields CAWSRDRATDTQYF.

In this sample, this clone turned up a few times. J is TRBJ2-1 and V is TRBV5-1; 13 bases line up with TRBD2. In germline, CDR1 is SGHRS, CDR2 YFSETQ. The CDR3 spans 16 residues. The V and J ends lost 0 bases and 7 bases, in that order; junction bases with no gene match: 4. DNA of the CDR3: TGCGCCAGCAGCTTGGTGAGGACTAGCGGGAGAAATGAGCAGTTCTTC. It is translated as CASSLVRTSGRNEQFF.

The V call is TRBV30, the J call TRBJ1-3; D possibly corresponds to TRBD1 (5 bases). V was clipped by 0 bases and J by 0 bases, with 9 bases between them. Germline loops: CDR1 GTSNPN, CDR2 SVGIG (reference sequence). CDR3 length equals 15 residues. DNA of the CDR3: TGTGCCTGGAGTGTACACGGGGGCTCTGGAAACACCATATATTTT. Its protein is CAWSVHGGSGNTIYF.

The V call is TRBV10-3, the J call TRBJ2-5; TRBD1 matches 8 bases. The DNA end favors TRBJ2-7, so the J call may be wrong. Germline V gene sequence: CDR1 ENHRY, CDR2 SYGVKD. This CDR3 has 12 residues. The CDR3 sequence: CAIGQGLYEQYF. Written as DNA, the CDR3 is TGTGCCATCGGACAGGGCCTCTACGAGCAGTACTTC.

The gene calls are TRBV28 and TRBJ1-2; D not certain. This CDR3 is built from 15 residues. Germline loops: CDR1 MDHEN, CDR2 SYDVKM. V gave up 1 base and J gave up 3 bases, with 12 bases separating them. CDR3 sequence: CASSLLGGPDYGYTF. CDR3 nucleotide sequence: TGTGCCAGCAGTTTATTAGGAGGACCAGACTATGGCTACACCTTC.

The gene calls are TRBV28 and TRBJ2-7, with TRBD2 identical over 8 bases. Germline loops: CDR1 MDHEN, CDR2 SYDVKM. CDR3 size: 15 residues. Trimming cost V 5 bases and J 4 bases; bases outside gene matches: 10. The CDR3 DNA reads as TGTGCCAGCAGTCCACCCACTAGCGGAAATTACGAGCAGTACTTC. Amino acids: CASSPPTSGNYEQYF.

In nucleotides, the CDR3 is TGTGCCAGCAGCTTAATTCTGGGCGACGAGCAGTACTTC. This encodes CASSLILGDEQYF. The genes are TRBV7-3 and TRBJ2-5, with no clear D. The DNA end is more similar to TRBJ2-7, so the J call may be wrong. CDR3 length: 13 residues. The germline CDR1 and CDR2 sequences are SGHTA and FQGTGA.

V gene TRBV6-6 combines with J gene TRBJ1-2; D unclear. Germline V gene lookup returns CDR1 MNHNY and CDR2 SVGAGI (reference sequence). The CDR3 extends over 14 amino acids. V was clipped by 4 bases and J by 5 bases, with 14 bases between them. In DNA, the CDR3 is TGTGCCAGCAGTTCCACCCCCCGAGATTATGGCTACACCTTC. Translating gives CASSSTPRDYGYTF.

The chain combines TRBV7-2 with TRBJ2-2; D may be TRBD2 (6 bases). This CDR3 is 17 amino acids long. V shed 0 bases and J shed 4 bases, with 15 bases lying between them. Germline lookup yields CDR1 SGHTA and CDR2 FQGNSA. Written as DNA, the CDR3 is TGTGCCAGCAGCTTAGCTCTGGTCGGGAGTATCACCGGGGAGCTGTTTTTT. Translating it yields CASSLALVGSITGELFF.

The genes are TRBV7-9 and TRBJ2-3, with D possibly matching TRBD2 (6 bases). V lost 4 bases, J lost 6 bases, and 23 bases lay in between. There are 17 residues in the CDR3. Germline values: CDR1 SEHNR, CDR2 FQNEAQ (reference sequence). The CDR3 loop is CASSSSRVGGAGDTQYF. CDR3 in DNA: TGTGCCAGCAGCTCCAGCCGGGTTGGCGGGGCCGGGGATACGCAGTATTTT.

V is TRBV15 and J is TRBJ1-3; tentatively, D is TRBD1 (5 bases). This CDR3 is built from 17 residues. CDR1 LNHNV and CDR2 YYDKDF come from the germline V gene (reference sequence). V lost 10 bases to trimming and J lost 2 bases, with 24 bases between them. CDR3 nucleotides: TGTGCCAGCAAAATGACAAGGGGTCCGGTCGCTGGAAACACCATATATTTT. Its protein is CASKMTRGPVAGNTIYF.

This clone was found once. The chain employs TRBV6-5 and TRBJ2-3, with D unresolved. Germline loops: CDR1 MNHEY, CDR2 SVGAGI. CDR3 length equals 13 residues. Trimming pared 10 bases from V and 2 bases from J, leaving 13 bases between. CDR3 protein: CAIRTALTDTQYF. The CDR3, as DNA: TGTGCCATCAGAACGGCTCTCACAGATACGCAGTATTTT.

This sequence joins TRBV4-1 and TRBJ1-5; possible D gene TRBD1, 6 bases. V lost 2 bases and J 2 bases, leaving 19 bases between the germline ends. Per germline, CDR1 MGHRA and CDR2 YSYEKL. This CDR3 has 18 amino acids. CDR3 in amino acids: CASSQPTGLGGGNQPQHF. CDR3 coding DNA: TGCGCCAGCAGCCAACCTACAGGGTTGGGGGGAGGCAATCAGCCCCAGCATTTT.